The 7 T cell receptor beta chains below all came from one sample that was sequenced in a study of T cells in Graves' hyperthyroidism and ophthalmopathy. TCR beta CDR3 region amplification was performed from RNA transcripts. During a first-round RT-PCR of the TCR CDR3, the HTBI primer set was used. Via MiXCR, TCRdb re-called the multiplex PCR reads, giving one row per CDR3 protein. The data show approximately 330,000 distinct CDR3 sequences, roughly 13% seen once. Sequencing was performed on blood. The receptors come from a woman in her thirties or forties with Graves' ophthalmopathy.

The chain carries TRBV20-1 and TRBJ2-3, with 9 bases identical to TRBD2. The CDR3 is 16 amino acids. V shed 1 base and J 4 bases; nucleotides not matched to a gene: 9. The germline V gene has CDR1 DFQATT and CDR2 SNEGSKA (reference sequence). The CDR3 spells CSARGVLAGVADTQYF. The CDR3 DNA reads TGCAGTGCTAGAGGTGTCTTAGCGGGAGTGGCAGATACGCAGTATTTT.

This clonotype was counted at least ten times. V and J are TRBV10-3 and TRBJ2-5; no definite D call. CDR3 length equals 17 residues. V was pared by 4 bases and J by 2 bases, with 20 bases between. Per germline, CDR1 ENHRY and CDR2 SYGVKD. The CDR3 DNA is TGTGCCATCAGTGGGAAGAGTGGGCAGTATCGGCAAGAGACCCAGTACTTC. It encodes CAISGKSGQYRQETQYF.

There are many counts of this clonotype. V gene TRBV28 combines with J gene TRBJ2-1; a weak D match, TRBD1 (11 bases). CDR1 is MDHEN and CDR2 is SYDVKM in the germline V gene. The CDR3 extends over 19 amino acids. V shed 4 bases and J shed 2 bases, with 24 bases lying between them. The CDR3 loop is CASSWDRGATSGTYNEQFF. In DNA, the CDR3 is TGTGCCAGCAGTTGGGACAGGGGGGCTACTAGCGGGACCTACAATGAGCAGTTCTTC. Full variable domain (outside the CDR3, taken from reference TRBV28 and TRBJ2-1): DVKVTQSSRYLVKRTGEKVFLECVQDMDHENMFWYRQDPGLGLRLIYFSYDVKMKEKGDIPEGYSVSREKKERFSLILESASTNQTSMYLCASSWDRGATSGTYNEQFFGPGTRLTVL.

This clonotype showed up many times. The chain has TRBV6-5 and TRBJ2-3; perhaps TRBD1 as D (5 bases). Germline loops: CDR1 MNHEY, CDR2 SVGAGI. Between the trimmed V and J ends, which lost 2 bases and 5 bases, there was a span of 11 bases. This CDR3 has 14 amino acids. The CDR3 protein is CASSYAAGQDTQYF. CDR3 DNA sequence: TGTGCCAGCAGTTACGCCGCAGGGCAAGATACGCAGTATTTT.

This sequence joins TRBV5-1 and TRBJ1-1, with 7 bases that match TRBD1. Germline values: CDR1 SGHRS, CDR2 YFSETQ. The J segment lost 4 bases and the V segment lost 0 bases, leaving 6 bases of the junction unmatched. The CDR3 spans 15 residues. CDR3 nucleotides: TGCGCCAGCAGCTTGGACGTACAGGGGCGCACTGAAGCTTTCTTT. Encoded protein: CASSLDVQGRTEAFF.

Many counts were recorded for this clonotype. The chain recombines TRBV7-2 with TRBJ2-5; 9 nucleotides match TRBD2. V was pared by 0 bases and J by 5 bases, with 7 bases of the junction left unmatched. The CDR3 loop spans 16 amino acids. Germline V gene data show CDR1 as SGHTA and CDR2 as FQGNSA. DNA of the CDR3: TGTGCCAGCAGCTTAGCTGGCGGGGGGGCCGAGGAGACCCAGTACTTC. Its protein is CASSLAGGGAEETQYF.

In this sample, this clonotype turned up many times. The chain uses TRBV11-2 and TRBJ2-1, with D uncertain. CDR1 SGHAT and CDR2 FQNNGV come from the germline V gene. This CDR3 comprises 13 residues. The V end was cut by 0 bases, the J end by 5 bases, with 5 bases between. CDR3: CASSLEPDNEQFF. DNA of the CDR3: TGTGCCAGCAGCTTAGAGCCGGACAATGAGCAGTTCTTC.